Sequencing of this T cell receptor (beta chain) was carried out in a study of blood T cell repertoires in COVID-19. Study details: Samples of COVID-19 (acute and convalescent) were obtained from the United States, Italy and Spain. The cDNA or gDNA used as material had been derived from T cells, B-cell-depleted T cells, or PBMCs.

In the authors' workflow: Amplification of reference gene primers provided the estimated nucleated cell counts. TCRdb's copy holds only in-frame clones and misses some; the assay was immunoSEQ multiplex PCR. V and J calls and clone size follow that table, whereas D and trimming were derived from the DNA. The table lists 50,000 to 85,000 clones, about nine tenths of them singletons. The V gene's germline CDR1 is SGDLS and CDR2 YYNGEE. CDR3 size: 16 residues. Trimming took off 4 bases at V and 0 bases at J, with 17 bases between the two ends. Sequenced: peripheral blood. The source is a human donor in a cohort sampled during active COVID-19. The chain recombines TRBV9 with TRBJ2-7; D possibly corresponds to TRBD2 (7 bases). The CDR3 region has the DNA TGTGCCAGCAGCCTAAAGCGGGACACATACTCCTACGAGCAGTACTTC. Encoded protein: CASSLKRDTYSYEQYF. The whole variable domain, filled in from reference TRBV9 and TRBJ2-7, reads DSGVTQTPKHLITATGQRVTLRCSPRSGDLSVYWYQQSLDQGLQFLIQYYNGEERAKGNILERFSAQQFPDLHSELNLSSLELGDSALYFCASSLKRDTYSYEQYFGPGTRLTVT.